The clone carrying this TCR beta chain has ten or more counts. The antigen is not known. This entry is derived from a study of Graves' ophthalmopathy and Graves' hyperthyroidism. Notes on the study in general: The authors also found most expanded thyroid clonotypes above 0.001 frequency in blood.

Having ophthalmopathy, the donors showed moderate-to-severe activity, CAS ≥3 and NOSPECS ≥4, with disease lasting under 3 months. Patients with other autoimmune diseases, uncontrolled infections, pregnancy or lactation were excluded. PBMCs originated in 7.5 to 10 ml of fresh peripheral blood. RNA transcripts were the source from which TCR beta CDR3 regions were amplified. Second-round multiplex PCR came after a first-round RT-PCR that employed HTBI primers. One entry per CDR3 protein, called by TCRdb with MiXCR from the multiplex PCR reads. This repertoire shows 360,000 or so distinct CDR3 sequences, around 16% found once; its top ten account for 1.6%. Trimming cost V 3 bases and J 0 bases, with 6 bases left between them. The germline CDR1 and CDR2 sequences are SGHTA and FQGNSA. This CDR3 contains 13 residues.

The receptor was derived from a woman aged 18 to 35 with Graves' ophthalmopathy. The gene calls are TRBV7-2 and TRBJ2-7; D is undetermined. The sample taken for sequencing was peripheral blood. The CDR3 DNA follows: TGTGCCAGCAGCTTTGGGAACTCCTACGAGCAGTACTTC. It specifies CASSFGNSYEQYF.